The clone carrying this T cell receptor beta chain was seen a few times. Expressed TCRB transcripts were sequenced after all isolated RNA was converted to cDNA. Clones were sequenced by immunoSEQ multiplex PCR, and TCRdb holds only the in-frame ones, with some missing. This sample carries fewer than 350,000 clones, about 18% of them seen once, and the ten largest clones take around 0.045%. This entry belongs to a study of beta chain features in type 1 diabetes. The CDR3 consists of 12 residues. The V end lost 7 bases, the J end lost 1 base, and 7 bases lay between the germline ends. Germline values: CDR1 SNHLY, CDR2 FYNNEI.

The clonotype comes from a woman between 18 and 29 years old in good health. The sample consisted of naive CD4+ T cells from blood. The gene calls are TRBV2 and TRBJ1-1; D call uncertain. The CDR3 sequence is CASKEGNTEAFF. For the CDR3, the DNA is TGTGCCAGCAAGGAGGGGAACACTGAAGCTTTCTTT.